The 32 T cell receptor beta chains listed next were all sequenced from one sample in a study of Ad26.COV2.S vaccination and SARS-CoV-2 variants. The repertoire was sequenced with immunoSEQ multiplex PCR; TCRdb's copy has only in-frame clones and lacks some. The data contain over 400,000 clones, 80% to 90% of them seen just once; the ten biggest clones take up 2.5% to 3%. Treatment meaning: about 20 received Ad26.COV2.S at low or high dose, single or two shots; 5 received placebo; per-sample allocation not given. The investigators took samples on day 63 after the first vaccine or placebo injection. This sample comprised peripheral blood, obtained in a trial of Ad26.COV2.S vaccine versus placebo. The receptors shown here come from a person between 18 and 59 years old who received the Ad26.COV2.S COVID-19 vaccine or a placebo.

The chain has TRBV9 and TRBJ2-7; 13 nucleotides match TRBD2. V was pared by 4 bases and J by 1 base, with 5 bases of the junction left unmatched. Germline CDR1 and CDR2: SGDLS and YYNGEE. The CDR3 is made up of 16 amino acids. For the CDR3, the DNA is TGTGCCAGCAGCCCCCTGGGACTAGCGGGATCCTACGAGCAGTACGTC. Protein: CASSPLGLAGSYEQYV.

This clone appeared once. This chain joins TRBV6-5 and TRBJ2-7; 12 bases map to TRBD1. From germline, CDR1 is MNHEY and CDR2 SVGAGI. V lost 6 bases, J lost 2 bases, and 5 bases stayed unmatched. CDR3 length: 15 amino acids. The CDR3 is CASSPGQGATYEQYF. CDR3 bases: TGTGCCAGCAGCCCGGGACAGGGGGCAACCTACGAGCAGTACTTC.

The J gene is TRBJ2-3, the V gene TRBV5-6; D perhaps matches TRBD2 (6 bases). This CDR3 has 16 residues. In germline, CDR1 is SGHDT, CDR2 YYEEEE. V was pared by 1 base and J by 1 base, with 13 bases between. The CDR3 nucleotides read TGTGCCAGCAGCTTGTACGCCACGGGAGGCACAGATACGCAGTATTTT. Its translation is CASSLYATGGTDTQYF.

The CDR3 DNA reads TGTGCCAGCAGCCTCCAACCCAGGGGACTCCAAGAGACCCAGTACTTC. As protein: CASSLQPRGLQETQYF. The genes are TRBV5-4 and TRBJ2-5; D may correspond to TRBD1 or TRBD2 (6 bases each). The CDR3 runs 16 residues. Trimming stripped 4 bases from V and 1 base from J, with 17 bases between. CDR1 is SGHNT and CDR2 is YYREEE in the germline V gene (reference sequence).

This chain joins TRBV7-8 and TRBJ2-3, with 12 positions matching TRBD2. The germline V gene encodes CDR1 SGHVS and CDR2 FQNEAQ. CDR3 length: 13 amino acids. V was clipped by 3 bases and J by 9 bases; unmatched bases: 1. CDR3 in amino acids: CASSFGLAGTQYF. The DNA for the CDR3 is TGTGCCAGCAGCTTCGGACTAGCGGGGACGCAGTATTTT.

In this sample, this clone turned up a few times. V and J are TRBV27 and TRBJ2-3; 12 positions match TRBD1. Trimming took 4 bases from V and 1 from J; bases not matched to a gene: 15. Per the germline V gene, CDR1 is MNHEY and CDR2 is SMNVEV (reference sequence). The CDR3 spans 20 residues. CDR3 in amino acids: CASSSPSGTGGNIGTDTQYF. The CDR3 DNA is TGTGCCAGCAGTTCCCCCTCCGGGACAGGGGGCAATATTGGCACAGATACGCAGTATTTT.

The chain is built from TRBV11-3 and TRBJ1-2, with D perhaps matching TRBD1 (6 bases). Trimming left V 5 bases short and J 7 bases short, with 14 bases between. The CDR3 sequence is 13 residues long. Germline CDR1 reads SGHNT; CDR2 reads YENEEA. CDR3 region: CASSPSGGFGYTF. CDR3 sequence (DNA): TGTGCCAGCAGCCCTAGCGGGGGCTTTGGCTACACCTTC.

The chain employs TRBV29-1 and TRBJ2-5; possible D gene TRBD2, 6 bases. This CDR3 is built from 14 residues. V was pared by 4 bases and J by 3 bases, with 15 bases between. The germline CDR1 and CDR2 sequences are SQVTM and ANQGSEA. The CDR3 sequence is CSVGRNSGEETQYF. In DNA form, the CDR3 reads TGCAGCGTTGGACGGAATAGCGGAGAAGAGACCCAGTACTTC.

The V gene is TRBV6-5, the J gene TRBJ1-1; D gene uncertain. Trimming took off 6 bases at V and 4 bases at J, with 15 bases between the two ends. CDR3 size: 14 residues. CDR1 MNHEY and CDR2 SVGAGI come from the germline V gene. CDR3 in amino acids: CASRTGGGRTEAFF. Written as DNA, the CDR3 is TGTGCCAGCAGAACGGGTGGTGGTCGCACTGAAGCTTTCTTT.

V usage is TRBV5-1 and J usage is TRBJ2-1; D is ambiguous. Trimming removed 3 bases from V and 4 bases from J, with 11 bases in between. From germline, CDR1 is SGHRS and CDR2 YFSETQ. The CDR3 sequence is 14 residues long. DNA for the CDR3: TGCGCCAGCAGCTCCCGTCCCCCTTACAATGAGCAGTTCTTC. It codes for CASSSRPPYNEQFF.

This clone was detected only once. J is TRBJ1-5 and V is TRBV6-2 or TRBV6-3; TRBD1 is a possible D gene (5 bases). Deletions cut 2 bases from V and 2 bases from J, with 22 bases between. Germline CDR1 MNHEY, CDR2 SVGEGT. The length of the CDR3 is 19 residues. The CDR3: CASSYPRWDSQVGNQPQHF. The CDR3 nucleotides read TGTGCCAGCAGTTACCCTAGGTGGGACTCACAGGTTGGCAATCAGCCCCAGCATTTT.

The V gene is TRBV4-3, the J gene TRBJ1-6, with D perhaps matching TRBD1 (6 bases). CDR3 length: 16 amino acids. With 4 bases removed from V and 7 bases from J, the gap between germline ends came to 17 bases. The germline V gene encodes CDR1 LGHNA and CDR2 YSLEER. The CDR3 nucleotides read TGCGCCAGCAGCCCTTCATGGACAGTTGGGAATTCACCCCTCCACTTT. It yields the protein CASSPSWTVGNSPLHF.

The chain combines TRBV5-1 with TRBJ2-2, with D unresolved. V was cut by 5 bases and J by 0 bases, with 11 bases left in between. There are 15 residues in the CDR3. Germline lookup yields CDR1 SGHRS and CDR2 YFSETQ. The CDR3 DNA sequence: TGCGCCAGCAGTTTCTTGGTGGCGAACACCGGGGAGCTGTTTTTT. Protein sequence: CASSFLVANTGELFF. Together with reference TRBV5-1 and TRBJ2-2, the CDR3 gives the full variable domain: KAGVTQTPRYLIKTRGQQVTLSCSPISGHRSVSWYQQTPGQGLQFLFEYFSETQRNKGNFPGRFSGRQFSNSRSEMNVSTLELGDSALYLCASSFLVANTGELFFGEGSRLTVL.

V is TRBV4-1 and J is TRBJ2-3; TRBD2 agrees at 9 bases. V dropped 1 base and J dropped 6; count of bases not matched to a gene: 8. The CDR3 totals 16 residues. CDR1 and CDR2 from the germline V gene are MGHRA and YSYEKL. The DNA for the CDR3 is TGCGCCAGCAGCCAAGGGGCTAGCGGGACTAAGGATACGCAGTATTTT. Protein sequence: CASSQGASGTKDTQYF.

The V call is TRBV9, the J call TRBJ2-1; 8 bases agree with TRBD2. This CDR3 contains 15 residues. J was trimmed by 3 bases and V by 4 bases; bases with no gene match: 6. Germline assignment: CDR1 SGDLS and CDR2 YYNGEE. Here the CDR3 reads CASSQAGVNYNEQFF. The CDR3, as DNA: TGTGCCAGCAGCCAAGCGGGAGTAAACTACAATGAGCAGTTCTTC.

The rearrangement joins TRBV5-1 to TRBJ2-1, with 8 bases identical to TRBD1. The CDR3 is made up of 16 amino acids. V dropped 4 bases and J dropped 9; count of bases not matched to a gene: 15. Germline V gene sequence: CDR1 SGHRS, CDR2 YFSETQ. In DNA, the CDR3 is TGCGCCAGCAGCGTTTACCTCACCGGGACAGGATTTGAGCAGTTCTTC. The encoded protein is CASSVYLTGTGFEQFF.

The CDR3 region has the DNA TGTGCCAGCAGCTGGGACAGGGCGGGGGAGCTGTTTTTT. It specifies CASSWDRAGELFF. The chain couples TRBV5-4 to TRBJ2-2; the match to TRBD1 covers 9 bases. Germline V gives CDR1 SGHNT, CDR2 YYREEE (reference sequence). This CDR3 spans 13 amino acids. The junction had 2 bases not matched to a gene; V was cut back by 3 bases and J by 8 bases. The entire variable domain, with the rest obtained from reference TRBV5-4 and TRBJ2-2, is as follows: ETGVTQSPTHLIKTRGQQVTLRCSSQSGHNTVSWYQQALGQGPQFIFQYYREEENGRGNFPPRFSGLQFPNYSSELNVNALELDDSALYLCASSWDRAGELFFGEGSRLTVL.

The rearrangement joins TRBV7-9 to TRBJ2-7; maybe TRBD1 (7 bases). Germline V gene lookup returns CDR1 SEHNR and CDR2 FQNEAQ (reference sequence). V lost 3 bases to trimming and J lost 6 bases, with 12 bases between them. The CDR3 has 13 amino acids. CDR3 sequence: CASSFEQGGEQYF. CDR3 DNA: TGTGCCAGCAGCTTCGAGCAGGGGGGCGAGCAGTACTTC.

This sequence joins TRBV6-6 and TRBJ1-3, with D tentatively TRBD1 (5 bases). V dropped 0 bases and J dropped 14 bases, with 14 bases sitting between them. The CDR3 has 13 amino acids. The germline V gene encodes CDR1 MNHNY and CDR2 SVGAGI (reference sequence). The CDR3 nucleotides are TGTGCCAGCAGTTACTCGAAAGGGGCTATCGTATATTTT. This gives the protein CASSYSKGAIVYF.

The chain uses TRBV5-1 and TRBJ1-3; the D is unclear. This CDR3 comprises 16 residues. Germline V gives CDR1 SGHRS, CDR2 YFSETQ. Trimming took 0 bases from V and 0 from J, leaving 10 bases between them. The CDR3 bases are TGCGCCAGCAGCTTGGTGGCCTCCTACTCTGGAAACACCATATATTTT. It codes for CASSLVASYSGNTIYF.

J is TRBJ1-4 and V is TRBV5-1; 7 nucleotides match TRBD1. Germline values: CDR1 SGHRS, CDR2 YFSETQ. The CDR3 loop spans 15 amino acids. V shed 4 bases, J shed 3 bases, and the junction held 6 bases outside the gene matches. This CDR3 is CASSQKGQPNEKLFF. CDR3 in DNA: TGCGCCAGCAGCCAAAAGGGACAGCCTAATGAAAAACTGTTTTTT.

The chain employs TRBV9 and TRBJ2-1; D is unresolved. V lost 4 bases to trimming and J lost 7 bases, with 9 bases between them. This CDR3 contains 12 residues. Germline-derived CDR1 and CDR2 are SGDLS and YYNGEE. CDR3 loop: CASSPLRNEQFF. The CDR3 DNA reads TGTGCCAGCAGCCCACTTAGGAATGAGCAGTTCTTC.

This chain links TRBV20-1 with TRBJ1-2; D not resolved. Germline values: CDR1 DFQATT, CDR2 SNEGSKA (reference sequence). Deletions cut 2 bases from V and 14 bases from J, with 15 bases between. CDR3 length equals 11 residues. CDR3 amino acids: CSARSYSRETF. CDR3 sequence (DNA): TGCAGTGCTAGATCTTATTCAAGGGAGACCTTC.

This sequence joins TRBV29-1 and TRBJ1-2; 8 bases line up with TRBD1. There are 15 residues in the CDR3. Germline assignment: CDR1 SQVTM and CDR2 ANQGSEA. The V segment lost 5 bases and the J segment 0 bases; nucleotides outside the gene matches: 8. CDR3 sequence (DNA): TGCAGCGTTTCCGGGACAGGCCTCACTAACTATGGCTACACCTTC. It encodes CSVSGTGLTNYGYTF.

The chain is built from TRBV18 and TRBJ1-2; 7 nucleotides agree with TRBD1. Germline CDR1 and CDR2: KGHSH and LQKENI. Trimming took 2 bases from V and 4 from J; bases not matched to a gene: 7. The CDR3 sequence is 15 residues long. CDR3 coding DNA: TGTGCCAGCTCACCAACCGAAGGGGGCGGCTATGGCTACACCTTC. This translates into CASSPTEGGGYGYTF.

The gene calls are TRBV28 and TRBJ2-2; D ambiguous. The CDR3 covers 15 residues. Trimming shortened V by 3 bases and J by 4 bases, and 12 bases separated the two germline ends. CDR1 is MDHEN, CDR2 SYDVKM, per germline. The CDR3 spells CASSFGSLGTGELFF. The CDR3 DNA is TGTGCCAGCAGTTTTGGTTCGCTTGGCACCGGGGAGCTGTTTTTT.

The chain joins TRBV4-1 to TRBJ2-3; D ambiguous. V lost 1 base to trimming and J lost 2 bases, with 13 bases between them. Germline CDR1 MGHRA, CDR2 YSYEKL. This CDR3 has 16 residues. The CDR3 DNA is TGCGCCAGCAGCCAAGTCAACCTGGTTTCCACAGATACGCAGTATTTT. It is translated as CASSQVNLVSTDTQYF.

About this clone itself: Other DNA sequences in this sample translate to the same CDR3. The V call is TRBV19, the J call TRBJ2-2; possible D gene TRBD1, 6 bases. The V and J ends lost 6 bases and 2 bases respectively, with 13 bases between them. Looked up from germline, CDR1 is LNHDA and CDR2 is SQIVND (reference sequence). The CDR3 length is 15 residues. The CDR3 coding sequence is TGTGCCAGTAGAGCCGGACAGACTAACACCGGGGAGCTGTTTTTT. Translating it yields CASRAGQTNTGELFF. The full variable domain, rest sourced from reference TRBV19 and TRBJ2-2, is DGGITQSPKYLFRKEGQNVTLSCEQNLNHDAMYWYRQDPGQGLRLIYYSQIVNDFQKGDIAEGYSVSREKKESFPLTVTSAQKNPTAFYLCASRAGQTNTGELFFGEGSRLTVL.

The chain recombines TRBV7-9 with TRBJ2-1; D might be TRBD2 (5 bases). CDR1 and CDR2 (germline): SEHNR, FQNEAQ (reference sequence). With 2 bases removed from V and 0 bases from J, the gap between germline ends came to 8 bases. CDR3 size: 15 residues. The CDR3, as DNA: TGTGCCAGCAGCTTATCGGCGGGCTCCTACAATGAGCAGTTCTTC. Its protein product is CASSLSAGSYNEQFF.

The chain employs TRBV6-5 and TRBJ2-2, with D unclear. Germline values: CDR1 MNHEY, CDR2 SVGAGI. V shed 0 bases and J shed 6 bases, with 11 bases lying between them. This CDR3 spans 15 amino acids. The CDR3 loop reads CASSYSDASPGELFF. CDR3 nucleotide sequence: TGTGCCAGCAGTTACTCCGACGCTTCTCCCGGGGAGCTGTTTTTT.

The chain uses TRBV7-9 and TRBJ1-6; the match to TRBD1 covers 9 bases. Looked up from germline, CDR1 is SEHNR and CDR2 is FQNEAQ (reference sequence). The CDR3 length is 15 residues. With V trimmed by 4 bases and J by 7 bases, 5 bases remained unmatched. CDR3 residues: CASSYTGTGNSPLHF. The CDR3 bases are TGTGCCAGCAGCTACACCGGGACAGGGAATTCACCCCTCCACTTT.

The rearrangement links TRBV9 to TRBJ1-2; TRBD1 matches 7 bases. After removal of 4 bases from V and 0 bases from J, the junction contained 6 bases not matched to a gene. The CDR3 covers 15 residues. Germline V gene data show CDR1 as SGDLS and CDR2 as YYNGEE. The chain's CDR3 is CASSYSGGANYGYTF. The CDR3 DNA sequence: TGTGCCAGCAGCTACTCAGGGGGAGCTAACTATGGCTACACCTTC.